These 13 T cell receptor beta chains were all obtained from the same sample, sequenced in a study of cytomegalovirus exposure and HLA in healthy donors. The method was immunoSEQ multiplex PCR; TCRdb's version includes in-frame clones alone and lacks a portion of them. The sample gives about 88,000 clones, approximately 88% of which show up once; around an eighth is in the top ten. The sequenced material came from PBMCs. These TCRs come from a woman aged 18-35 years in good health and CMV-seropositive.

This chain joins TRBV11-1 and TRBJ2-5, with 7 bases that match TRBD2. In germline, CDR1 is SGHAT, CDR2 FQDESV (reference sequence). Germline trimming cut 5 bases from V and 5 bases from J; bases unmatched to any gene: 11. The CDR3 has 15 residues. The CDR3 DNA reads TGTGCCAGCAGCCCAACTGGGAGGGATAGGGAGACCCAGTACTTC. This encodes CASSPTGRDRETQYF.

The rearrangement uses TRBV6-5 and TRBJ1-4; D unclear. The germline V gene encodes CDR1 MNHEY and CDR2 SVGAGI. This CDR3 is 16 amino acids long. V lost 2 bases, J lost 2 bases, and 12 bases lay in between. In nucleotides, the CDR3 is TGTGCCAGCAGTTACCTCCCGGGAGCCACTAATGAAAAACTGTTTTTT. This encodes CASSYLPGATNEKLFF.

The CDR3 DNA sequence: TGTGCCAGCAGCAATGGTAGAGCTAACTATGGCTACACCTTC. Translating it yields CASSNGRANYGYTF. This chain joins TRBV21-1 and TRBJ1-2. TRBV21-1 is noted as a pseudogene. The CDR3 length is 14 residues.

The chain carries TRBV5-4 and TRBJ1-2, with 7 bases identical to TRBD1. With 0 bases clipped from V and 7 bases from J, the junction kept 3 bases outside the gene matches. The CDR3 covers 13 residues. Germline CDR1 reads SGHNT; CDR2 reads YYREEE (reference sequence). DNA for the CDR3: TGTGCCAGCAGCTTGGTGGAGGGGGCTGGCTACACCTTC. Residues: CASSLVEGAGYTF.

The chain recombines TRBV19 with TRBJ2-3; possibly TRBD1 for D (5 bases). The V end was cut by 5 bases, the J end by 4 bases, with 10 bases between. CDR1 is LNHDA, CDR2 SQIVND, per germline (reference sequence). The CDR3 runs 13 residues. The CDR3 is CASSGQGSDTQYF. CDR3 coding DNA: TGTGCCAGTAGTGGTCAGGGTTCAGATACGCAGTATTTT.

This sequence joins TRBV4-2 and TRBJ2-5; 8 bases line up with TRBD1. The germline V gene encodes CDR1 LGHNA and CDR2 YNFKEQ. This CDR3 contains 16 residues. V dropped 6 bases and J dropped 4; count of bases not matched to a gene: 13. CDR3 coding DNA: TGTGCCAGCAGTCTTACCCAGGGGGCGACACGAGAGACCCAGTACTTC. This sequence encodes CASSLTQGATRETQYF.

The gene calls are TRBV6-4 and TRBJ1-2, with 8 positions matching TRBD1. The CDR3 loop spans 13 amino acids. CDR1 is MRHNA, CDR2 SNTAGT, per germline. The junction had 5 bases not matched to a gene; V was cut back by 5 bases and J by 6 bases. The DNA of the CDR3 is TGTGCCAGCAGTCGGACAGGGACCAATGGCTACACCTTC. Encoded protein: CASSRTGTNGYTF.

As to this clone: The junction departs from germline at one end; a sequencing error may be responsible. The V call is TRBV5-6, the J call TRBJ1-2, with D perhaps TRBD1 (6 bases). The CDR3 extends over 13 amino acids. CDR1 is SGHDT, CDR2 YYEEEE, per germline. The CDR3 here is CASSLDPDGYRAF. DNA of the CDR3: TGTGCCAGCAGCTTGGACCCGGATGGCTACAGGGCCTTC.

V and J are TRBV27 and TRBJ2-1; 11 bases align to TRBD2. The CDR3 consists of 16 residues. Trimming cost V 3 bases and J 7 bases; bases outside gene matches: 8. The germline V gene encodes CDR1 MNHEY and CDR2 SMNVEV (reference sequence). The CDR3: CASSFYSGGASNEQFF. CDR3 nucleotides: TGTGCCAGCAGTTTTTATAGCGGGGGGGCCTCGAATGAGCAGTTCTTC.

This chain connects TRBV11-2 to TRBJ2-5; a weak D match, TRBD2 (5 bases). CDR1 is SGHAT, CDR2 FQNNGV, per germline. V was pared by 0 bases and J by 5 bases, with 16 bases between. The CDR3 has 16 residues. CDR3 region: CASSLDLWGSAETQYF. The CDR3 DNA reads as TGTGCCAGCAGCTTAGATTTATGGGGTAGCGCGGAGACCCAGTACTTC.

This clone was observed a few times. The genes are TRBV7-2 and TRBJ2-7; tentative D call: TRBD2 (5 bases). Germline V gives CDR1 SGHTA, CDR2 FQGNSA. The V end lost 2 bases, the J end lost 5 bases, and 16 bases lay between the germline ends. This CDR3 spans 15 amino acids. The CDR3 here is CASSLYGGSLDEQYF. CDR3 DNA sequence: TGTGCCAGCAGCTTATACGGCGGGTCGCTCGACGAGCAGTACTTC.

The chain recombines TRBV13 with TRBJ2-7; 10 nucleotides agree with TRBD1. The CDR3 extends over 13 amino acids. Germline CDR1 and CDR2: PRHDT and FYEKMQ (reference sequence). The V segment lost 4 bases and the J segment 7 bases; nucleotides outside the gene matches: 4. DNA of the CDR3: TGTGCCAGCAGCTGGGGGACAGGGGATGAGCAGTACTTC. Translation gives CASSWGTGDEQYF.

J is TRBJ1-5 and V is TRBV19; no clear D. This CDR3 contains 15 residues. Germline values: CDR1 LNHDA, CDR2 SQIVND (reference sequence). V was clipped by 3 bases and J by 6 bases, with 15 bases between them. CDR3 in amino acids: CASSILEGGRQPQHF. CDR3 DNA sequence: TGTGCCAGTAGTATTTTGGAGGGAGGACGTCAGCCCCAGCATTTT.